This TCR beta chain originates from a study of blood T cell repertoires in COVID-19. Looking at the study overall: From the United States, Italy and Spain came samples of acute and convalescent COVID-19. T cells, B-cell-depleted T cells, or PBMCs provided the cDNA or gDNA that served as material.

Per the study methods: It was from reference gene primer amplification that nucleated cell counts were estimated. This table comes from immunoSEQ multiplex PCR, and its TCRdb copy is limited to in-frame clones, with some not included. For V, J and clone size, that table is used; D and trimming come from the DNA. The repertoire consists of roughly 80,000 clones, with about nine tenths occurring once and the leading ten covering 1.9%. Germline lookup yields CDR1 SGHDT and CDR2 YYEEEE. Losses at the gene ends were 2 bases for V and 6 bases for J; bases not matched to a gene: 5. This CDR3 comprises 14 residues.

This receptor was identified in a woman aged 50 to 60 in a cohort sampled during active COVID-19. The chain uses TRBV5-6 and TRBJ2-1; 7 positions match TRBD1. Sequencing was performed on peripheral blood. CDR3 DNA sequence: TGTGCCAGCAGCTTTTGGGACAGAATCAATGAGCAGTTCTTC. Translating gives CASSFWDRINEQFF.